This TCR beta chain comes out of a study of spatial heterogeneity in lung cancer. Study context: There were, on average, more than eight raw-read appearances for each unique TCR and UMI combination.

This clonotype was picked up many times. TCRdb redid the calling of the 5' RACE reads with MiXCR, one entry per CDR3 protein. The repertoire includes 40,000 to 50,000 distinct CDR3 sequences, roughly an eighth of them detected once, and 55% to 70% sits in the top ten. This CDR3 region has 15 residues. Germline CDR1 and CDR2: SEHNR and FQNEAQ (reference sequence). V was trimmed by 5 bases and J by 1 base, leaving 13 bases between them. Time point reported: sample taken at primary tumor resection. The donors, about 78 patients with untreated early-stage non-small cell lung cancer, provided the samples. Unsorted whole RNA samples from tumor, nontumor lung or frozen PBMC were sequenced.

The clonotype comes from a male donor with early-stage non-small cell lung cancer. Specimen: PBMCs, collected at surgery. This chain links TRBV7-9 with TRBJ2-3; D assignment may be TRBD1 or TRBD2 (6 bases each). This CDR3 reads CASSPWGAGTDTQYF. The CDR3 DNA sequence: TGTGCCAGCAGCCCCTGGGGGGCTGGCACAGATACGCAGTATTTT.